One and the same sample provided the 23 T cell receptor beta chains below, sequenced in a study of CD8 T cells in ankylosing spondylitis. Using its own MiXCR run on the 5' RACE reads, TCRdb lists one record per CDR3 protein. The sample has about 180,000 distinct CDR3 sequences, 8.5% to 10% seen once. The sequenced material came from blood, either unsorted or a sorted T cell fraction (not recorded which). The receptors come from a female donor with ankylosing spondylitis or in good health (not recorded which).

This clonotype was found a few times. The chain has TRBV2 and TRBJ1-5; TRBD1 is a possible D gene (5 bases). Looked up from germline, CDR1 is SNHLY and CDR2 is FYNNEI. The CDR3 spans 13 residues. The germline V and J ends were trimmed by 5 bases and 9 bases, with 14 bases remaining between them. CDR3 bases: TGTGCCAGCAGTTCAGGGCCCCTCGCGCCCCAGCATTTT. Protein product: CASSSGPLAPQHF.

V usage is TRBV28 and J usage is TRBJ2-1, with TRBD1 matching 11 bases. The CDR3 is 15 residues long. V was clipped by 5 bases and J by 9 bases; unmatched bases: 9. The V gene's germline CDR1 is MDHEN and CDR2 SYDVKM. CDR3 bases: TGTGCCAGCAGTCCTTCGGGACAGGGGGACAGTGAGCAGTTCTTC. It specifies CASSPSGQGDSEQFF.

The chain is built from TRBV7-9 and TRBJ2-7; 10 bases agree with TRBD1. This CDR3 is built from 15 residues. The J segment lost 5 bases and the V segment lost 3 bases, leaving 7 bases of the junction unmatched. Germline values: CDR1 SEHNR, CDR2 FQNEAQ (reference sequence). CDR3 region: CASSFGQGVLDEQYF. CDR3 sequence (DNA): TGTGCCAGCAGCTTCGGACAGGGGGTATTGGACGAGCAGTACTTC.

This sequence joins TRBV20-1 and TRBJ2-6; D gene unclear. CDR1 and CDR2 (germline): DFQATT, SNEGSKA (reference sequence). V lost 0 bases and J lost 2, with 14 bases in between. The CDR3 is 17 residues long. CDR3 sequence: CSARDSFLNAGANVLTF. The CDR3 region has the DNA TGCAGTGCTAGAGATTCCTTCCTTAATGCTGGGGCCAACGTCCTGACTTTC.

This clonotype was found a few times. V is TRBV9 and J is TRBJ2-2, with 9 bases aligning to TRBD2. Per the germline V gene, CDR1 is SGDLS and CDR2 is YYNGEE. The CDR3 is made up of 16 amino acids. V dropped 4 bases and J dropped 7; count of bases not matched to a gene: 11. This chain's CDR3 is CASSPQAGGGNGELFF. CDR3 bases: TGTGCCAGCAGCCCCCAAGCGGGAGGCGGTAACGGGGAGCTGTTTTTT. Combining the CDR3 with reference TRBV9 and TRBJ2-2 gives the whole variable domain DSGVTQTPKHLITATGQRVTLRCSPRSGDLSVYWYQQSLDQGLQFLIQYYNGEERAKGNILERFSAQQFPDLHSELNLSSLELGDSALYFCASSPQAGGGNGELFFGEGSRLTVL.

At least ten counts were recorded for this clonotype. The CDR3 loop reads CSARVAGEQYF. The CDR3 DNA reads TGCAGTGCTAGAGTAGCGGGGGAGCAGTACTTC. The V gene is TRBV20-1, the J gene TRBJ2-7; 8 nucleotides line up with TRBD2. The V gene's germline CDR1 is DFQATT and CDR2 SNEGSKA (reference sequence). This CDR3 has 11 amino acids. The V gene end was trimmed by 1 base and the J gene end by 7 bases; junction bases not matched to a gene: 0.

V gene TRBV20-1 combines with J gene TRBJ2-7; 9 nucleotides match TRBD2. CDR3 length: 14 residues. Germline V gene data show CDR1 as DFQATT and CDR2 as SNEGSKA (reference sequence). The trim removed 1 base at V and 4 bases at J, leaving 5 bases unmatched. CDR3: CSARAGTSLYEQYF. For the CDR3, the DNA is TGCAGTGCTAGAGCAGGGACTAGCTTATACGAGCAGTACTTC.

This clonotype has just a few counts. The rearrangement uses TRBV20-1 and TRBJ2-5, with D possibly matching TRBD2 (6 bases). V lost 6 bases and J 4 bases, leaving 21 bases between the germline ends. This CDR3 is 15 amino acids long. Germline-derived CDR1 and CDR2 are DFQATT and SNEGSKA (reference sequence). This CDR3 reads CSATRTGLTGETQYF. In DNA, the CDR3 is TGCAGTGCCACTCGGACGGGACTGACGGGAGAGACCCAGTACTTC.

This clonotype has a handful of counts. This chain uses TRBV11-2 with TRBJ2-2; D is unresolved. CDR1 and CDR2 from the germline V gene are SGHAT and FQNNGV. This CDR3 has 14 amino acids. Trimming left V 1 base short and J 7 bases short, with 10 bases between. In DNA, the CDR3 is TGTGCCAGCAGCTTAGCCGGCAGGCTCGGGGAGCTGTTTTTT. This translates into CASSLAGRLGELFF.

V is TRBV23-1 and J is TRBJ2-2; D unclear. TRBV23-1 falls under the ORF class, with uncertain function. V was pared by 4 bases and J by 0 bases, with 6 bases between. The CDR3 length is 14 residues. The CDR3 is CASSRGANTGELFF. The CDR3 coding sequence is TGCGCCAGCAGTCGAGGAGCGAACACCGGGGAGCTGTTTTTT.

The table lists this clonotype with a few counts. The V call is TRBV29-1, the J call TRBJ2-1, with D hard to call. This CDR3 has 11 residues. Germline CDR1 and CDR2: SQVTM and ANQGSEA. V dropped 2 bases and J dropped 12 bases, with 11 bases sitting between them. The CDR3 reads CSVEHPLGQFF. The CDR3 nucleotides are TGCAGCGTTGAACACCCCCTCGGGCAGTTCTTC.

In its sample, this clonotype was seen a few times. This rearrangement joins TRBV20-1 to TRBJ2-3; a possible D gene is TRBD1 (5 bases). There are 13 residues in the CDR3. The V gene lost 0 bases and the J gene lost 2 bases, with 6 bases spanning the gap. CDR1 and CDR2 from the germline V gene are DFQATT and SNEGSKA (reference sequence). The CDR3, as DNA: TGCAGTGCTAGAGAAGGGGTCACAGATACGCAGTATTTT. Protein sequence: CSAREGVTDTQYF.

This clonotype has a handful of counts. V gene TRBV7-9 combines with J gene TRBJ1-2; D call uncertain. This CDR3 has 14 amino acids. Trimming left V 4 bases short and J 11 bases short, with 20 bases between. Germline V gene sequence: CDR1 SEHNR, CDR2 FQNEAQ (reference sequence). The CDR3 loop is CASSSSTAGYGYTF. Here the CDR3 DNA reads TGTGCCAGCAGCTCGTCGACGGCGGGGTACGGGTACACCTTC. Full variable domain (rest looked up from reference TRBV7-9 and TRBJ1-2): DTGVSQNPRHKITKRGQNVTFRCDPISEHNRLYWYRQTLGQGPEFLTYFQNEAQLEKSRLLSDRFSAERPKGSFSTLEIQRTEQGDSAMYLCASSSSTAGYGYTFGSGTRLTVV.

This clonotype was observed at least ten times. V usage is TRBV7-9 and J usage is TRBJ2-1; the D gene is possibly TRBD1 (6 bases). The germline V gene encodes CDR1 SEHNR and CDR2 FQNEAQ (reference sequence). There are 12 residues in the CDR3. V was pared by 5 bases and J by 8 bases, with 10 bases between. CDR3 in DNA: TGTGCCAGCAGCATACAGGGCCATGAGCAGTTCTTC. This sequence encodes CASSIQGHEQFF.

The table lists this clonotype with a few counts. The chain carries TRBV7-2 and TRBJ2-7; 8 bases match TRBD1. The trim removed 4 bases at V and 6 bases at J, leaving 5 bases unmatched. The CDR3 is 13 amino acids. Germline CDR1 is SGHTA and CDR2 is FQGNSA. The DNA for the CDR3 is TGTGCCAGCAGCTCCTCGGACAGGGCCGAGCAGTACTTC. Encoded protein: CASSSSDRAEQYF. The variable domain in full, with the rest retrieved from reference TRBV7-2 and TRBJ2-7, is GAGVSQSPSNKVTEKGKDVELRCDPISGHTALYWYRQSLGQGLEFLIYFQGNSAPDKSGLPSDRFSAERTGGSVSTLTIQRTQQEDSAVYLCASSSSDRAEQYFGPGTRLTVT.

The table lists this clonotype with a few counts. This chain uses TRBV7-9 with TRBJ2-3; 9 bases line up with TRBD2. The CDR3 spans 15 residues. Germline V gene sequence: CDR1 SEHNR, CDR2 FQNEAQ (reference sequence). The V and J ends lost 2 bases and 1 base, in that order; junction bases with no gene match: 1. The CDR3 nucleotides read TGTGCCAGCAGCTTACTAGCGGGGCGCACAGATACGCAGTATTTT. This gives the protein CASSLLAGRTDTQYF.

This clonotype was seen only a few times. The genes are TRBV6-2 or TRBV6-3 and TRBJ2-7; D is unresolved. The germline V gene has CDR1 MNHEY and CDR2 SVGEGT. This CDR3 region has 12 residues. Deletions cut 7 bases from V and 4 bases from J, with 11 bases between. DNA of the CDR3: TGTGCCAGCACCGAGGACGGATACGAGCAGTACTTC. Protein product: CASTEDGYEQYF.

This clonotype was seen more than once but under ten times. The genes are TRBV24-1 and TRBJ2-7; possibly TRBD2 for D (6 bases). The V gene's germline CDR1 is KGHDR and CDR2 SFDVKD. The ends were cut back, 6 bases at V and 2 bases at J, with 13 bases in the middle. The CDR3 is 14 amino acids. The CDR3 reads CATSSLTRPYEQYF. In nucleotides, the CDR3 is TGTGCCACCAGTTCTCTGACTAGGCCCTACGAGCAGTACTTC.

This clonotype came up many times. V gene TRBV5-6 combines with J gene TRBJ2-3; D perhaps matches TRBD2 (5 bases). CDR1 and CDR2 (germline): SGHDT, YYEEEE. V lost 4 bases and J lost 3, with 12 bases in between. This CDR3 comprises 14 residues. In nucleotides, the CDR3 is TGTGCCAGCAGCCTGGAGGAAGGGACAGATACGCAGTATTTT. As protein: CASSLEEGTDTQYF.

Details on this clonotype: A single base separates this from a much larger clone, so it may be a read error. The V gene is TRBV7-9, the J gene TRBJ2-3; 7 bases map to TRBD1. This CDR3 comprises 16 residues. Trimming removed 5 bases from V and 1 base from J; junction bases left unmatched: 9. CDR1 and CDR2 from the germline V gene are SEHNR and FQNEAQ (reference sequence). The CDR3 sequence is CASSPPTGTGTDTQYF. The CDR3 DNA is TGTGCCAGCAGCCCGCCGACAGGGACCGGCACAGATACGCAGTATTTT.

The sample holds many counts of this clonotype. V gene TRBV20-1 combines with J gene TRBJ1-1, with D tentatively TRBD1 (5 bases). Germline CDR1 is DFQATT and CDR2 is SNEGSKA (reference sequence). The CDR3 covers 13 residues. With 6 bases removed from V and 2 bases from J, the gap between germline ends came to 13 bases. This chain's CDR3 is CSAYVGGNTEAFF. Here the CDR3 DNA reads TGCAGTGCCTACGTGGGGGGTAACACTGAAGCTTTCTTT.

Ten or more counts support this clonotype. This sequence joins TRBV12-3 or TRBV12-4 and TRBJ2-5; D is possibly TRBD2 (5 bases). The length of the CDR3 is 12 residues. V dropped 6 bases and J dropped 4 bases, with 9 bases sitting between them. The CDR3 spells CASSGEGETQYF. The CDR3, as DNA: TGTGCCAGCAGCGGGGAAGGAGAGACCCAGTACTTC.

V gene TRBV4-3 combines with J gene TRBJ2-7; D gene uncertain. The length of the CDR3 is 14 residues. Germline values: CDR1 LGHNA, CDR2 YSLEER. Trimming took off 0 bases at V and 4 bases at J, with 10 bases between the two ends. The CDR3 sequence is CASSQDLTSYEQYF. The DNA for the CDR3 is TGCGCCAGCAGCCAAGATCTTACCAGTTACGAGCAGTACTTC.